These 2 T cell receptor beta chains share one sample of origin, sequenced in a study of vaccination and CD4 T cells after COVID-19. Sequence data for DNA of cultured CD4+ T cells were generated by the Oncomine TCR Beta short-read assay. Using its own MiXCR run on the PCR reads, TCRdb lists one record per CDR3 protein. The repertoire holds under 15,000 distinct CDR3 sequences, with around half as singletons. Indicated treatment: roughly 11-day PBMC culture with coronavirus spike peptide pools or control peptides (ViraFEST assay). No antigens are known for them. The sequencing input was CD4+ T cells from blood, cultured in vitro. The receptors originated from a human donor who had recovered from COVID-19.

This clonotype was recorded a few times. This sequence joins TRBV20-1 and TRBJ2-1; unclear D gene. The ends were cut back, 4 bases at V and 2 bases at J, with 0 bases in the middle. The CDR3 has 10 residues. The germline V gene has CDR1 DFQATT and CDR2 SNEGSKA (reference sequence). CDR3 amino acids: CSATYNEQFF. DNA for the CDR3: TGCAGTGCTACCTACAATGAGCAGTTCTTC.

The chain is built from TRBV12-3 or TRBV12-4 and TRBJ2-7, with D perhaps TRBD1 (6 bases). The CDR3 has 14 amino acids. Between the trimmed V and J ends, which lost 5 bases and 6 bases, there was a span of 17 bases. CDR3 sequence: CASSQWDTPFEQYF. The CDR3 DNA reads as TGTGCCAGCAGTCAATGGGACACCCCGTTCGAGCAGTACTTC.